The 18 T cell receptor beta chains given below trace back to one sample, sequenced in a study of OX40 agonist ivuxolimab in advanced cancers. Produced via immunoSEQ multiplex PCR; TCRdb's table is partial and in-frame only. In the table there are some 60,000 clones, 85% of which are singletons. This material consisted of CD4+ or CD8+ T cells sorted from blood, taken in a trial of the OX40 agonist ivuxolimab. The receptors were sampled from an adult with an advanced solid tumor such as melanoma, head and neck, liver or kidney cancer.

V usage is TRBV4-1 and J usage is TRBJ1-1; D is possibly TRBD1 (6 bases). V gave up 0 bases and J gave up 0 bases, with 8 bases separating them. Per the germline V gene, CDR1 is MGHRA and CDR2 is YSYEKL. The CDR3 has 15 residues. The CDR3 DNA is TGCGCCAGCAGCCAAGAAGGGGGTGTGAACACTGAAGCTTTCTTT. Amino acids: CASSQEGGVNTEAFF.

CDR3 coding DNA: TGTGCCAGCAGACTGGCGGGGCCCACCGGGGAGCTGTTTTTT. Its translation: CASRLAGPTGELFF. This chain uses TRBV7-9 with TRBJ2-2, with D possibly matching TRBD2 (6 bases). CDR1 SEHNR and CDR2 FQNEAQ come from the germline V gene (reference sequence). The V end was cut by 6 bases, the J end by 4 bases, with 12 bases between. The CDR3 loop spans 14 amino acids.

The chain has TRBV7-2 and TRBJ1-4; D possibly corresponds to TRBD1 (5 bases). Trimming took 2 bases from V and 5 from J, leaving 15 bases between them. This CDR3 comprises 16 residues. Germline CDR1 is SGHTA and CDR2 is FQGNSA. In nucleotides, the CDR3 is TGTGCCAGCAGCTTATTCGGGGGTATCGGGAATGAAAAACTGTTTTTT. The encoded protein is CASSLFGGIGNEKLFF.

In its sample, this clone ranks as medium-sized. Here the CDR3 reads CASSPPDRDLPRSSPLHF. For the CDR3, the DNA is TGTGCCAGCAGTCCCCCCGACAGGGATCTCCCCCGTAGTTCACCCCTCCACTTT. V and J are TRBV6-7 and TRBJ1-6, with 7 bases that match TRBD1. TRBV6-7 is recorded as an ORF, its role being uncertain. Trimming at V came to 5 bases and at J to 9 bases, leaving 19 bases not matched to a gene. This CDR3 spans 18 amino acids.

The gene calls are TRBV6-5 and TRBJ1-1; TRBD1 aligns across 8 bases. CDR1 MNHEY and CDR2 SVGAGI come from the germline V gene. V lost 10 bases and J lost 8; bases outside the gene matches: 9. The CDR3 runs 12 residues. CDR3 sequence: CATGGDYPEAFF. In nucleotides, the CDR3 is TGTGCCACAGGGGGCGACTATCCCGAAGCTTTCTTT.

This clone appeared once. The chain couples TRBV28 to TRBJ1-2; D perhaps matches TRBD1 (5 bases). CDR3 length: 17 amino acids. CDR1 is MDHEN and CDR2 is SYDVKM in the germline V gene. V lost 2 bases and J 4 bases, leaving 20 bases between the germline ends. CDR3 coding DNA: TGTGCCAGCAGTTTAAGGCGGACACTTAGGTCCACCTATGGCTACACCTTC. Translating it yields CASSLRRTLRSTYGYTF.

The count of this clone is one. The genes are TRBV11-2 and TRBJ2-1; 7 nucleotides match TRBD1. The CDR3 runs to 12 residues. The germline V gene encodes CDR1 SGHAT and CDR2 FQNNGV. J was trimmed by 10 bases and V by 4 bases; bases with no gene match: 4. Here the CDR3 reads CASSSQGYEQFF. CDR3 bases: TGTGCCAGCAGCTCACAGGGGTACGAGCAGTTCTTC.

The V gene is TRBV10-3, the J gene TRBJ2-5; no clear D. Germline CDR1 ENHRY, CDR2 SYGVKD. The length of the CDR3 is 15 residues. The V and J ends lost 0 bases and 5 bases respectively, with 13 bases between them. The CDR3 sequence is CAISESNAGTETQYF. DNA of the CDR3: TGTGCCATCAGTGAGTCGAATGCAGGTACTGAGACCCAGTACTTC.

The rearrangement joins TRBV7-9 to TRBJ2-3; D might be TRBD1 (5 bases). The germline V and J ends were trimmed by 5 bases and 2 bases, with 8 bases remaining between them. Germline V gene sequence: CDR1 SEHNR, CDR2 FQNEAQ (reference sequence). The CDR3 covers 13 residues. DNA for the CDR3: TGTGCCAGCAGCGACAGATACACAGATACGCAGTATTTT. Protein product: CASSDRYTDTQYF.

The CDR3 loop reads CASSGKLAGETETQYF. The CDR3 DNA is TGTGCCAGCAGCGGGAAACTAGCGGGAGAGACGGAGACCCAGTACTTC. This chain connects TRBV9 to TRBJ2-5; 11 nucleotides agree with TRBD2. With V trimmed by 3 bases and J by 5 bases, 9 bases remained unmatched. Germline assignment: CDR1 SGDLS and CDR2 YYNGEE. The CDR3 has 16 residues.

This chain connects TRBV19 to TRBJ2-2; 11 nucleotides line up with TRBD1. This CDR3 spans 16 amino acids. V lost 4 bases, J lost 3 bases, and 4 bases stayed unmatched. Germline-derived CDR1 and CDR2 are LNHDA and SQIVND (reference sequence). CDR3: CASSRGQGAYTGELFF. As DNA, the CDR3 is TGTGCCAGTAGTAGAGGACAGGGGGCGTACACCGGGGAGCTGTTTTTT. The whole variable domain, remainder taken from reference TRBV19 and TRBJ2-2, is DGGITQSPKYLFRKEGQNVTLSCEQNLNHDAMYWYRQDPGQGLRLIYYSQIVNDFQKGDIAEGYSVSREKKESFPLTVTSAQKNPTAFYLCASSRGQGAYTGELFFGEGSRLTVL.

The V and J genes are TRBV28 and TRBJ2-1; perhaps D is TRBD1 or TRBD2 (5 bases each). In germline, CDR1 is MDHEN, CDR2 SYDVKM. This CDR3 comprises 13 residues. Trimming removed 10 bases from V and 5 bases from J, with 15 bases in between. The CDR3 DNA reads as TGTGCCATCCACAGGCGGAGGAACAATGAGCAGTTCTTC. Its translation: CAIHRRRNNEQFF.

The chain couples TRBV19 to TRBJ2-7; TRBD2 is a possible D gene (6 bases). CDR1 LNHDA and CDR2 SQIVND come from the germline V gene (reference sequence). V was shortened by 7 bases and J by 5 bases, with 18 bases between the two germline ends. This CDR3 comprises 14 residues. The CDR3 DNA follows: TGTGCCAGTACCCAAGGGGCAGGAGGGGACGAGCAGTACTTC. This encodes CASTQGAGGDEQYF.

V usage is TRBV28 and J usage is TRBJ2-1, with a possible D match to TRBD1 (5 bases). The V and J ends lost 8 bases and 10 bases respectively, with 21 bases between them. CDR1 is MDHEN and CDR2 is SYDVKM in the germline V gene. CDR3 length: 14 amino acids. CDR3: CASGPGHRAAEQFF. CDR3 coding DNA: TGTGCCAGCGGTCCAGGACACCGGGCCGCGGAGCAGTTCTTC.

This clone was recorded only once. The chain recombines TRBV6-5 with TRBJ2-5, with 8 positions matching TRBD1. Germline V gene data show CDR1 as MNHEY and CDR2 as SVGAGI. The J segment lost 4 bases and the V segment lost 6 bases, leaving 10 bases of the junction unmatched. The CDR3 has 15 amino acids. CDR3 DNA sequence: TGTGCCAGCAGCCCGCCGGGACAGGTTCCAGAGACCCAGTACTTC. It is translated as CASSPPGQVPETQYF.

The chain recombines TRBV28 with TRBJ2-1; perhaps TRBD1 as D (7 bases). The CDR3 spans 13 residues. V was cut by 6 bases and J by 7 bases, with 13 bases left in between. The germline CDR1 and CDR2 sequences are MDHEN and SYDVKM. The CDR3 coding sequence is TGTGCCAGCAGATGGGCAGGGGGGAATGAGCAGTTCTTC. Translating it yields CASRWAGGNEQFF.

By sample fraction, this clone is medium-sized (0.01 to 0.1%). The chain recombines TRBV6-5 with TRBJ1-2; D perhaps matches TRBD1 (5 bases). The length of the CDR3 is 13 residues. CDR1 is MNHEY and CDR2 is SVGAGI in the germline V gene. The V end lost 2 bases, the J end lost 8 bases, and 12 bases lay between the germline ends. Here the CDR3 reads CASSYVSGRGYTF. In DNA form, the CDR3 reads TGTGCCAGCAGTTACGTGTCAGGGCGCGGCTACACCTTC.

The chain joins TRBV11-1 to TRBJ1-2; D remains ambiguous. This CDR3 has 14 amino acids. The V end lost 5 bases, the J end lost 2 bases, and 12 bases lay between the germline ends. The germline gives CDR1 SGHAT, CDR2 FQDESV (reference sequence). CDR3: CASSPSSKNYGYTF. CDR3 DNA: TGTGCCAGCAGCCCATCGTCCAAAAACTATGGCTACACCTTC.